This T cell receptor (beta chain) was identified in a study of blood T cell repertoires in COVID-19. Across the whole study: Both acute and convalescent COVID-19 samples were obtained from the United States, Italy and Spain. Nucleic acid was either cDNA or gDNA, and it came from T cells, B-cell-depleted T cells, or PBMCs.

TCRdb keeps only in-frame clones here, not all; method: immunoSEQ multiplex PCR. The sample lists 200,000 to 300,000 clones; about four fifths were seen once. V gave up 6 bases and J gave up 2 bases, with 7 bases separating them. CDR1 and CDR2 from the germline V gene are SNHLY and FYNNEI. The CDR3 has 13 residues. This chain links TRBV2 with TRBJ2-2; D is possibly TRBD1 (6 bases). The sample was peripheral blood. This clonotype originated in a young man who had recovered from COVID-19. The CDR3 here is CASRDSNTGELFF. The CDR3, as DNA: TGTGCCAGCAGGGACAGTAACACCGGGGAGCTGTTTTTT.